The TCR beta chain under discussion was sequenced for a study of metastatic and nonmetastatic thyroid tumors. At the level of the study: Across blood and tumor or nodule tissue, repertoires from malignant and benign thyroid patients were compared with one another.

This clone was picked up a small number of times. MiXCR was used by TCRdb to re-call the PCR reads. The sample includes roughly 64,000 clones, more than 3.5% of them seen just once. This CDR3 has 17 residues. V was clipped by 1 base and J by 0 bases, with 14 bases between them. Germline CDR1 reads SEHNR; CDR2 reads FQNEAQ (reference sequence). The entire patient cohort was treatment-naive prior to thyroid surgery. The genes are TRBV7-9 and TRBJ2-3; the D gene is possibly TRBD2 (7 bases). This receptor was taken from a female donor with papillary thyroid cancer or a benign thyroid nodule (not recorded which). Some clones in this sample may be carry-over from other donors' samples. The sequencing input was blood. CDR3 in amino acids: CASSLEGRGHSTDTQYF. The DNA for the CDR3 is TGTGCCAGCAGCTTAGAAGGGCGGGGGCACAGCACAGATACGCAGTATTTT.